This T cell receptor beta chain derives from a study of early T cells in non-severe SARS-CoV-2 infection. On the study more broadly: Chains were unpaired, as sequencing was done on bulk RNA from unsorted whole blood. Findings and limits, study-wide: VDJdb-based annotation leaned toward anti-spike CD8 responses and missed private and CD4 specificities.

Each single cDNA molecule received a unique molecular identifier. TCRdb redid the calling of the 5' RACE reads with MiXCR, one entry per CDR3 protein. This sample has more than 45,000 distinct CDR3 sequences, with 6% to 8% found just once. Only a few counts were recorded for this clonotype. Its matching antigen is unknown. This CDR3 has 18 amino acids. Trimming removed 3 bases from V and 2 bases from J; junction bases left unmatched: 12. In germline, CDR1 is SNHLY, CDR2 FYNNEI. This sequence originates from an adult who was a healthcare worker with PCR-confirmed SARS-CoV-2 infection or an uninfected control (not recorded which). J is TRBJ2-1 and V is TRBV2; 8 positions match TRBD2. The sequenced sample was whole blood, obtained at baseline. CDR3 sequence reads: CASSDGTLLAVPYNEQFF. The CDR3 DNA sequence: TGTGCCAGCAGTGATGGAACATTACTAGCGGTCCCCTACAATGAGCAGTTCTTC. The variable domain in full, completed from reference TRBV2 and TRBJ2-1, reads EPEVTQTPSHQVTQMGQEVILRCVPISNHLYFYWYRQILGQKVEFLVSFYNNEISEKSEIFDDQFSVERPDGSNFTLKIRSTKLEDSAMYFCASSDGTLLAVPYNEQFFGPGTRLTVL.